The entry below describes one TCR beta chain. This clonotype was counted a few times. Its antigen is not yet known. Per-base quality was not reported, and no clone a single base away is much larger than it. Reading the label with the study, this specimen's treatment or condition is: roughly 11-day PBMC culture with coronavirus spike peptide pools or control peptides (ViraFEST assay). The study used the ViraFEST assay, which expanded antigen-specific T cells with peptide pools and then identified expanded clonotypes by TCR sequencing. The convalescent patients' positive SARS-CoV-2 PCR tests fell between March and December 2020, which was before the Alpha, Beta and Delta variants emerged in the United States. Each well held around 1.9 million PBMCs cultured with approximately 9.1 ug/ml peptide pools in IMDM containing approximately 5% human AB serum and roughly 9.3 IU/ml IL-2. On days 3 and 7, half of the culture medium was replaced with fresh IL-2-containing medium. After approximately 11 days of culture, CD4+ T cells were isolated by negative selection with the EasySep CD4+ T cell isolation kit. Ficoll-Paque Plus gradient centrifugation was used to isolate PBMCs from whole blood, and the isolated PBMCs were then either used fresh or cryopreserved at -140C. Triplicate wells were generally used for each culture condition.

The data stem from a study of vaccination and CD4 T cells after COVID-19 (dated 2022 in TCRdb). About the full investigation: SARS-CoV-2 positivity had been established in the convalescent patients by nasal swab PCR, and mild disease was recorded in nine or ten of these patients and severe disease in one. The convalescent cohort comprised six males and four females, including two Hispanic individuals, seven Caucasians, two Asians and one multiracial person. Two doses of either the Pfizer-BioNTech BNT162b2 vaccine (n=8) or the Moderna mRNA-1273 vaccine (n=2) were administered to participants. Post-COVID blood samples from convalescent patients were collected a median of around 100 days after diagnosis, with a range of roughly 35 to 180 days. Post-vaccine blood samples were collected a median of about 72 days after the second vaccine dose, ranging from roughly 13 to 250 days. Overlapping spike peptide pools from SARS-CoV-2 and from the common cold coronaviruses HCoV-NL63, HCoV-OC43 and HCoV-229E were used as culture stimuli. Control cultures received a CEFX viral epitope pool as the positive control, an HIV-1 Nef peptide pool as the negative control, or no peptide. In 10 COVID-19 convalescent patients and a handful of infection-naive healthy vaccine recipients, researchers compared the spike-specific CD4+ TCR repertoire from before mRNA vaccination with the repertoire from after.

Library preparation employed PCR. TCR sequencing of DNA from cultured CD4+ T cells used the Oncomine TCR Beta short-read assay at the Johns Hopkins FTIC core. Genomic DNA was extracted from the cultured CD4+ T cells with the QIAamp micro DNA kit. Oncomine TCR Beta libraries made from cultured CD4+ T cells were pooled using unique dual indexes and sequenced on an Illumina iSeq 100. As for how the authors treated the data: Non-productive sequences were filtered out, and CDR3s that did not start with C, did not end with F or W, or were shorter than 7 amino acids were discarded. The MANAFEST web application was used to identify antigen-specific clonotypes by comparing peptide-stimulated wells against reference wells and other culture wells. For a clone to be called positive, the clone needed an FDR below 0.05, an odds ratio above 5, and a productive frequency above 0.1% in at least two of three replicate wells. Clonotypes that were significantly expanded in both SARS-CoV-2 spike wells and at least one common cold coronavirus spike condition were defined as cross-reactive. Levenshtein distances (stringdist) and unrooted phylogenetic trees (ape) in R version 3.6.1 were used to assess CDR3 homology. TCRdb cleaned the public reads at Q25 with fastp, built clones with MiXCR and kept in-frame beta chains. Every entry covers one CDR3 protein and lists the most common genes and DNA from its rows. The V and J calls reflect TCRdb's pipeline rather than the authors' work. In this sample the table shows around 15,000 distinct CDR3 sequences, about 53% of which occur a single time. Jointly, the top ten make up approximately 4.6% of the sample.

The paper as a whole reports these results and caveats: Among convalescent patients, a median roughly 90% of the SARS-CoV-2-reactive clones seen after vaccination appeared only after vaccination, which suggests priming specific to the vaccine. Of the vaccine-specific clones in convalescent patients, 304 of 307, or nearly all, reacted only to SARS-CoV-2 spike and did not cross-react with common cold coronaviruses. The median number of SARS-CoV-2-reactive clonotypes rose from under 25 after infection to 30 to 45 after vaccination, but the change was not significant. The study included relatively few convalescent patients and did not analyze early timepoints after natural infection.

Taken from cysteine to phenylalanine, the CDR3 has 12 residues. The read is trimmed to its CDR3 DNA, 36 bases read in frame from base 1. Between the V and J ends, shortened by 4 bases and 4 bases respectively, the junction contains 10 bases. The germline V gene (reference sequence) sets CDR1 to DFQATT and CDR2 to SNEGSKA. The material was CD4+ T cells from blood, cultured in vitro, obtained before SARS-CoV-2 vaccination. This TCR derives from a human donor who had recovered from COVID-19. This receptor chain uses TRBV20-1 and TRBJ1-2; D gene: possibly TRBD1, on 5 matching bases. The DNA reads TGCAGTGCTAACCGGGACCGCTATGGCTACACCTTC. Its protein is CSANRDRYGYTF.